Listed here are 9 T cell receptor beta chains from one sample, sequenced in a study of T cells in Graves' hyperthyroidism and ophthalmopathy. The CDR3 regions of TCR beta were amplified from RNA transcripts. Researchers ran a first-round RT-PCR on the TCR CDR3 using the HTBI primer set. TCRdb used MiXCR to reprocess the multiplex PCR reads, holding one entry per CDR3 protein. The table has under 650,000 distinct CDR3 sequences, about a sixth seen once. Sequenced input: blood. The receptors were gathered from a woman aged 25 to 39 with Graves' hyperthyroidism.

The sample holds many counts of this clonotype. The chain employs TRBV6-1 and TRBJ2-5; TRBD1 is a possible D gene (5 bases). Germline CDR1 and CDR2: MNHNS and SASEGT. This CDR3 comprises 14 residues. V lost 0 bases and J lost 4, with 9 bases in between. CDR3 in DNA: TGTGCCAGCAGTGAAGCAGACCAGGGAGAGACCCAGTACTTC. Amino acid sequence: CASSEADQGETQYF.

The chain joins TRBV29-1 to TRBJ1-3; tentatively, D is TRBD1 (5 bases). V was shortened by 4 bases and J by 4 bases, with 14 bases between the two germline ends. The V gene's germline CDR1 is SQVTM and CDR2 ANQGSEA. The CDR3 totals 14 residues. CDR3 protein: CSVGAGTDGNTIYF. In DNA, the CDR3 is TGCAGCGTTGGCGCCGGGACGGACGGAAACACCATATATTTT.

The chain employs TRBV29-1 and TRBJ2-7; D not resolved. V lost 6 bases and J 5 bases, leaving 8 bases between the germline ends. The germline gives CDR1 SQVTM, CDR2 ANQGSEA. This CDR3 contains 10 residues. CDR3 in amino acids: CSVLTHEQYF. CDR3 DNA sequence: TGCAGCGTCCTGACTCACGAGCAGTACTTC.

CDR3 in DNA: TGTGCCAGCAGCGCATCTAGCGGGGAACGGACCGGGGAGCTGTTTTTT. This sequence encodes CASSASSGERTGELFF. The V call is TRBV9, the J call TRBJ2-2; TRBD2 matches at 9 bases. V was clipped by 3 bases and J by 5 bases; unmatched bases: 8. Germline values: CDR1 SGDLS, CDR2 YYNGEE. The CDR3 contains 16 residues.

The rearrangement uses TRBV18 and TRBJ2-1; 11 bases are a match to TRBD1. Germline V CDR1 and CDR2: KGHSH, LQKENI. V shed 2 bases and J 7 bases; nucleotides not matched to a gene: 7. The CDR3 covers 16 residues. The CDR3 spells CASSPSRDRGTNEQFF. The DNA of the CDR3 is TGTGCCAGCTCACCATCCCGGGACAGGGGGACGAATGAGCAGTTCTTC. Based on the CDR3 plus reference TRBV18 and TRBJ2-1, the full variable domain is NAGVMQNPRHLVRRRGQEARLRCSPMKGHSHVYWYRQLPEEGLKFMVYLQKENIIDESGMPKERFSAEFPKEGPSILRIQQVVRGDSAAYFCASSPSRDRGTNEQFFGPGTRLTVL.

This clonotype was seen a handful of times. The CDR3 DNA follows: TGCGCCAGCAGCCAAGTAGTCTCCAGCTACGAGCAGTACTTC. This codes for CASSQVVSSYEQYF. V usage is TRBV4-3 and J usage is TRBJ2-7; D call uncertain. The CDR3 spans 14 residues. Germline CDR1 LGHNA, CDR2 YSLEER. The V end lost 1 base, the J end lost 3 bases, and 10 bases lay between the germline ends.

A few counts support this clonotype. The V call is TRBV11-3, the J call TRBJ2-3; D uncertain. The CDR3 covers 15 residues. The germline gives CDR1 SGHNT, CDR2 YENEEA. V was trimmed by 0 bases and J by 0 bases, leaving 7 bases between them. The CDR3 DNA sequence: TGTGCCAGCAGCTTAGATTCTGCTAGCACAGATACGCAGTATTTT. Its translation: CASSLDSASTDTQYF.

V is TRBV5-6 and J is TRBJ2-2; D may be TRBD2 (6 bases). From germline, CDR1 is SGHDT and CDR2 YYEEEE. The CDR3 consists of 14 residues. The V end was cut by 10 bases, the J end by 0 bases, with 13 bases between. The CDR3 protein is CAVTRGTNTGELFF. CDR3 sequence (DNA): TGTGCCGTGACGCGGGGTACGAACACCGGGGAGCTGTTTTTT.

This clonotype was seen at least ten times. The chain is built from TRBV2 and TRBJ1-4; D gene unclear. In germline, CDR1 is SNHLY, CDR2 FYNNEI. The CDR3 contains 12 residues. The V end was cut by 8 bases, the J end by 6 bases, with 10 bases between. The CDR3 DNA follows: TGTGCCAGCGGATGGGTTGATGAAAAACTGTTTTTT. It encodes CASGWVDEKLFF.